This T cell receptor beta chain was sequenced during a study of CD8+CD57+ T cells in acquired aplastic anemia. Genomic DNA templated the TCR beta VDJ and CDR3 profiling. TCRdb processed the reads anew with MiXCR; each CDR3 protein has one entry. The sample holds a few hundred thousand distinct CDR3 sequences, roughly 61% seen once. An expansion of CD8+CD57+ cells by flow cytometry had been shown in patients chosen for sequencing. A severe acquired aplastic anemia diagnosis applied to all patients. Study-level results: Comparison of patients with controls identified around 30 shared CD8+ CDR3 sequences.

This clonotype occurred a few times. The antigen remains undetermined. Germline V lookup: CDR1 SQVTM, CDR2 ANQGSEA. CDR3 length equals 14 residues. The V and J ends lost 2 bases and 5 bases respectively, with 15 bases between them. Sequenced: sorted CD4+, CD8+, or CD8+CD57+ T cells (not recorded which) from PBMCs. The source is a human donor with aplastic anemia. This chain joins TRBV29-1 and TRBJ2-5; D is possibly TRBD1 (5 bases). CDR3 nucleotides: TGCAGCGTTGAATATTCCAGGGTTCGGGAGACCCAGTACTTC. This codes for CSVEYSRVRETQYF.